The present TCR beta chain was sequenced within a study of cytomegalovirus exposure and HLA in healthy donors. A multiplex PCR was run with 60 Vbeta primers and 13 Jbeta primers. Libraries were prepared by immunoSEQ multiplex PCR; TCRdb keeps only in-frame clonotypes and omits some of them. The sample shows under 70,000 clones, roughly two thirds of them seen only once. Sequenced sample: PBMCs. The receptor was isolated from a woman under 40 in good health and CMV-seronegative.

CDR3 protein: CASTTGTTDTQYF. CDR3 coding DNA: TGTGCCAGTACGACAGGGACCACAGATACGCAGTATTTT. The chain uses TRBV28 and TRBJ2-3; 7 nucleotides match TRBD1. Germline lookup yields CDR1 MDHEN and CDR2 SYDVKM. Germline trimming cut 9 bases from V and 2 bases from J; bases unmatched to any gene: 5. This CDR3 has 13 residues.